A selection of T cell receptor beta chains follows, all from one sample in a study of blood T cell repertoires in COVID-19. TCRdb's copy holds only in-frame clones and misses some; the assay was immunoSEQ multiplex PCR. Of about 490,000 clones listed, 70% to 90% were seen once; the top ten hold under 4%. The sample comprised peripheral blood. The receptor source for this set is a human donor in a cohort sampled during active COVID-19. CDR3s include the opening cysteine and the closing phenylalanine or tryptophan. D genes are given only for firm matches. A row's size may be missing; if present it is once, few, many or a size class.

v_call: TRBV9
j_call: TRBJ2-2
d_call: TRBD2
clone_size: NA
cdr3_nt: TGTGCCAGCAGCTACGCGGATAGCGGGACCCACACCGGGGAGCTGTTTTTT
cdr3_aa: CASSYADSGTHTGELFF

v_call: TRBV6-1
j_call: TRBJ2-3
d_call: TRBD2
clone_size: NA
cdr3_nt: TGTGCCAGCAGTGGGATAGCGGGAGTGTGGGACACAGATACGCAGTATTTT
cdr3_aa: CASSGIAGVWDTDTQYF

v_call: TRBV29-1
j_call: TRBJ2-3
d_call: NA
clone_size: NA
cdr3_nt: TGCAGCGTTGAGATTGCGGGGAGCACAGATACGCAGTATTTT
cdr3_aa: CSVEIAGSTDTQYF

v_call: TRBV4-2
j_call: TRBJ1-4
d_call: NA
clone_size: NA
cdr3_nt: TGTGCCAGCAGCCAAGATCAAACTAATGAAAAACTGTTTTTT
cdr3_aa: CASSQDQTNEKLFF

v_call: TRBV27
j_call: TRBJ2-7
d_call: TRBD1
clone_size: NA
cdr3_nt: TGTGCCAGCAGTTTTGTGGGACAGGGTCGCTACGAGCAGTACTTC
cdr3_aa: CASSFVGQGRYEQYF

v_call: TRBV5-4
j_call: TRBJ1-2
d_call: TRBD1
clone_size: NA
cdr3_nt: TGTGCCAGCAGCTATGACAGGGGGTCATATGGCTACACCTTC
cdr3_aa: CASSYDRGSYGYTF

v_call: TRBV7-8
j_call: TRBJ2-5
d_call: TRBD1
clone_size: NA
cdr3_nt: TGTGCCAGCAGCCGGGACAGGGCGGAGACCCAGTACTTC
cdr3_aa: CASSRDRAETQYF

v_call: TRBV5-1
j_call: TRBJ2-7
d_call: TRBD1
clone_size: few
cdr3_nt: TGCGCCAGCAGCTGGATCGGGACAGGGCCCTACGAGCAGTACTTC
cdr3_aa: CASSWIGTGPYEQYF

v_call: TRBV10-3
j_call: TRBJ2-7
d_call: TRBD2
clone_size: NA
cdr3_nt: TGTGCCATCAGTGACTCGGGGGGTTCTGGGATCTTC
cdr3_aa: CAISDSGGSGIF

v_call: TRBV19
j_call: TRBJ2-3
d_call: TRBD1
clone_size: once
cdr3_nt: TGTGCCAGTAGTCTAAAGCCGGGACAGGGGAGTGCAGATACGCAGTATTTT
cdr3_aa: CASSLKPGQGSADTQYF

v_call: TRBV7-3
j_call: TRBJ2-3
d_call: TRBD1
clone_size: NA
cdr3_nt: TGTGCCAGCAGCTTAGGAATCGGGACAGGGGGCACAGATACGCAGTATTTT
cdr3_aa: CASSLGIGTGGTDTQYF

v_call: TRBV11-2
j_call: TRBJ2-1
d_call: NA
clone_size: NA
cdr3_nt: TGTGCCAGCAGCTTAGTTGGGCGGACTACCACAAACAATGAGCAGTTCTTC
cdr3_aa: CASSLVGRTTTNNEQFF

v_call: TRBV6-5
j_call: TRBJ2-1
d_call: TRBD1
clone_size: NA
cdr3_nt: TGTGCCAGCAGGGGGACAGGGCGTCATGAGCAGTTCTTC
cdr3_aa: CASRGTGRHEQFF

v_call: TRBV7-2
j_call: TRBJ2-7
d_call: NA
clone_size: NA
cdr3_nt: TGTGCCAGCAGCTTAGATTCGGCAGGGGTGGGCGAGCAGTACTTC
cdr3_aa: CASSLDSAGVGEQYF

v_call: TRBV30
j_call: TRBJ2-1
d_call: NA
clone_size: NA
cdr3_nt: TGTGCCTGGAGTGTACTCAAACTCTACAATGAGCAGTTCTTC
cdr3_aa: CAWSVLKLYNEQFF

v_call: TRBV7-2
j_call: TRBJ1-3
d_call: NA
clone_size: NA
cdr3_nt: TGTGCCAGCAGCCACGGGACTCTCGACTCTGGAAACACCATATATTTT
cdr3_aa: CASSHGTLDSGNTIYF

v_call: TRBV27
j_call: TRBJ2-5
d_call: TRBD2
clone_size: once
cdr3_nt: TGTGCCAGCAGTCCCAGGTTTAGCGGGAGACAAGAGACCCAGTACTTC
cdr3_aa: CASSPRFSGRQETQYF

v_call: TRBV30
j_call: TRBJ1-2
d_call: TRBD1
clone_size: NA
cdr3_nt: TGTGCCTGGAGTGCGGGACAGGGGGCGGGCTACACCTTC
cdr3_aa: CAWSAGQGAGYTF

v_call: TRBV19
j_call: TRBJ1-1
d_call: TRBD1
clone_size: NA
cdr3_nt: TGTGCCAGTTCAAACCCCGGACAGGCGAACACTGAAGCTTTCTTT
cdr3_aa: CASSNPGQANTEAFF

v_call: TRBV12-5
j_call: TRBJ2-1
d_call: NA
clone_size: NA
cdr3_nt: TGTGCTAGTGGTTTGGGAGTCCTGGAGCAGTTCTTC
cdr3_aa: CASGLGVLEQFF

v_call: TRBV6-4
j_call: TRBJ2-1
d_call: NA
clone_size: few
cdr3_nt: TGTGCCAGCAGTGTGGGTCTCTCGGGCTACAATGAGCAGTTCTTC
cdr3_aa: CASSVGLSGYNEQFF

v_call: TRBV6-6
j_call: TRBJ1-1
d_call: NA
clone_size: NA
cdr3_nt: TGTGCCAGCACCCTAGCCCGGGTCACTGAAGCTTTCTTT
cdr3_aa: CASTLARVTEAFF